A selection of T cell receptor beta chains follows, all from one sample in a study of CD8 T cells in ankylosing spondylitis. TCRdb reprocessed the 5' RACE reads with MiXCR, giving one entry per CDR3 protein. The sample carries 390,000 or so distinct CDR3 sequences, around 24% recorded once. The sequenced sample was blood, either unsorted or a sorted T cell fraction (not recorded which). The receptor source for this set is a male donor with ankylosing spondylitis. Each CDR3 is given with its conserved first and last residue. Each record gives: V gene, D gene, J gene, clone size, CDR3 protein, CDR3 DNA. The D gene is left open where the match is weak. Size is omitted from some rows. Given values are once, few, many or a class for expanded clones.

>TRBV10-3|-|TRBJ1-4|few
CAISADRSTNEKLFF
TGTGCCATCAGTGCTGACAGATCAACTAATGAAAAACTGTTTTTT
>TRBV9|-|TRBJ2-2|-
CASSRQRSTGELFF
TGTGCCAGCAGCCGGCAGCGGAGTACCGGGGAGCTGTTTTTT
>TRBV11-2|TRBD2|TRBJ2-1|few
CASREAGEHNEQFF
TGTGCCAGCAGAGAAGCGGGGGAGCACAATGAGCAGTTCTTC
>TRBV5-1|-|TRBJ1-1|-
CASSKGGRGNTEAFF
TGCGCCAGCAGCAAAGGTGGTCGGGGTAACACTGAAGCTTTCTTT
>TRBV20-1|TRBD1|TRBJ2-7|-
CSADRDRAYEQYF
TGCAGTGCCGACCGGGACAGGGCTTACGAGCAGTACTTC
>TRBV27|-|TRBJ2-3|once
CASSLTGLATSTDTQYF
TGTGCCAGCAGTTTAACGGGGCTAGCGACTAGCACAGATACGCAGTATTTT
>TRBV4-1|TRBD1|TRBJ1-5|-
CASSQGQGNQPQHF
TGCGCCAGCAGCCAAGGACAGGGAAATCAGCCCCAGCATTTT
>TRBV29-1|-|TRBJ2-7|many
CSVDRDGSYEQYF
TGCAGCGTTGATCGGGACGGATCCTACGAGCAGTACTTC
>TRBV10-3|-|TRBJ1-1|many
CAISLTVENTEAFF
TGTGCCATCAGCCTTACAGTTGAGAACACTGAAGCTTTCTTT
>TRBV5-1|-|TRBJ1-6|-
CASSPDGSGSPLHF
TGCGCCAGCAGCCCGGACGGGTCTGGCTCACCCCTCCACTTT
>TRBV7-3|TRBD2|TRBJ2-1|few
CASSLLTSGARGNEQFF
TGTGCCAGCAGCTTACTGACTAGCGGGGCCCGGGGCAATGAGCAGTTCTTC
>TRBV7-9|TRBD2|TRBJ2-5|few
CASSSPRLAGVETQYF
TGTGCCAGCAGCTCCCCCCGACTAGCGGGAGTAGAGACCCAGTACTTC
>TRBV6-2/TRBV6-3|-|TRBJ1-3|-
CASSQGRSAGNTIYF
TGTGCCAGCAGTCAAGGACGGTCGGCTGGAAACACCATATATTTT
>TRBV28|-|TRBJ2-3|-
CASIGYTDTQYF
TGTGCCAGCATCGGATACACAGATACGCAGTATTTT
>TRBV10-3|-|TRBJ2-5|-
CAISSSSTETQYF
TGTGCCATCAGTTCCTCTAGTACAGAGACCCAGTACTTC
>TRBV20-1|-|TRBJ2-3|few
CSATRSRQETDTQYF
TGCAGTGCTACGCGTAGTAGACAGGAGACAGATACGCAGTATTTT
>TRBV20-1|-|TRBJ2-6|-
CSARGDNVLTF
TGCAGTGCTAGGGGTGACAACGTCCTGACTTTC
>TRBV11-2|-|TRBJ2-5|-
CASSLVRVRETQYF
TGTGCCAGCAGCTTAGTTAGGGTTCGCGAGACCCAGTACTTC
>TRBV20-1|TRBD2|TRBJ2-7|-
CSAIPAGSGTYEQYF
TGCAGTGCCATCCCCGCGGGTAGCGGGACCTACGAGCAGTACTTC
>TRBV5-1|-|TRBJ2-1|-
CASSPSTSASHLGEQFF
TGCGCCAGCAGCCCATCGACCTCCGCCTCCCATCTCGGTGAGCAGTTCTTC
>TRBV28|TRBD1|TRBJ2-1|few
CALGQGFSNEQFF
TGTGCCCTAGGACAGGGCTTTAGCAATGAGCAGTTCTTC
>TRBV24-1|TRBD2|TRBJ2-2|-
CATSDSTTSAGENTGELFF
TGTGCCACCAGTGATTCCACGACCTCTGCGGGGGAGAACACCGGGGAGCTGTTTTTT
>TRBV18|-|TRBJ2-7|-
CASSFSGEFNEQYF
TGTGCCAGCTCATTTTCTGGGGAATTCAACGAGCAGTACTTC
>TRBV9|-|TRBJ1-6|few
CASGPGHSNNSPLHF
TGTGCCAGCGGACCGGGACATTCCAATAATTCACCCCTCCACTTT
>TRBV6-1|-|TRBJ1-2|few
CASSMASGSLTYGYTF
TGTGCCAGCAGTATGGCTTCCGGGTCCCTAACCTATGGCTACACCTTC
>TRBV20-1|TRBD2|TRBJ2-7|-
CSAKDTTGGRAYEQYF
TGCAGTGCCAAGGACACCACGGGAGGACGAGCCTACGAGCAGTACTTC
>TRBV6-1|-|TRBJ1-5|-
CASSEGRQNYQPQHF
TGTGCCAGCAGTGAAGGGCGGCAGAACTATCAGCCCCAGCATTTT
>TRBV12-3/TRBV12-4|-|TRBJ1-2|few
CASSRGFNYGYTF
TGTGCCAGCAGTAGGGGATTTAACTATGGCTACACCTTC
>TRBV5-1|TRBD1|TRBJ2-7|-
CASSVDRDRAAEQYF
TGCGCCAGCAGCGTTGACCGGGACAGGGCCGCCGAGCAGTACTTC
>TRBV5-1|-|TRBJ2-7|once
CASGTPGSREQHF
TGCGCCAGCGGGACACCTGGATCGCGAGAGCAGCACTTC
>TRBV27|-|TRBJ2-2|few
CASSGLWTGERGELFF
TGTGCCAGCAGCGGGTTATGGACGGGGGAGCGCGGGGAGCTGTTTTTT
>TRBV29-1|-|TRBJ2-1|many
CSVGAVSYNEQFF
TGCAGCGTTGGGGCCGTGTCCTACAATGAGCAGTTCTTC
>TRBV29-1|TRBD2|TRBJ2-3|few
CSVRGRATDTQYF
TGCAGCGTTCGCGGGAGGGCCACAGATACGCAGTATTTT
>TRBV29-1|TRBD1|TRBJ2-5|many
CSVKPGQGWETQYF
TGCAGCGTGAAACCGGGACAGGGCTGGGAGACCCAGTACTTC
>TRBV4-1|-|TRBJ2-7|-
CASSQAPSGGGYEQYF
TGCGCCAGCAGCCAAGCCCCTAGCGGAGGGGGGTACGAGCAGTACTTC
>TRBV12-5|TRBD1|TRBJ1-1|-
CASGMGTGKEAFF
TGTGCTAGTGGCATGGGGACAGGGAAAGAAGCTTTCTTT
>TRBV7-2|TRBD1|TRBJ2-1|-
CASSPDRADNEQFF
TGTGCCAGCAGCCCGGACAGGGCGGACAATGAGCAGTTCTTC
>TRBV4-1|-|TRBJ2-7|-
CASSQGSHWTASYEQYF
TGCGCCAGCAGCCAAGGGTCACACTGGACAGCTTCCTACGAGCAGTACTTC
>TRBV12-3/TRBV12-4|-|TRBJ2-7|-
CASSPADRLTYEQYF
TGTGCCAGCAGCCCCGCGGACAGACTTACCTACGAGCAGTACTTC
>TRBV28|TRBD1|TRBJ2-3|-
CASSWDRATQYF
TGTGCCAGCAGTTGGGACAGGGCCACGCAGTATTTT
>TRBV7-8|-|TRBJ2-1|many
CASSQRSSYNEQFF
TGTGCCAGCAGCCAACGGAGCTCCTACAATGAGCAGTTCTTC
>TRBV3-1|TRBD2|TRBJ2-7|-
CASSQGGGRTYEQYF
TGTGCCAGCAGCCAAGGCGGCGGGAGGACCTACGAGCAGTACTTC
>TRBV19|-|TRBJ2-7|-
CASSPQGLSSYEQYF
TGTGCCAGTAGTCCGCAGGGACTTAGCTCCTACGAGCAGTACTTC
>TRBV5-1|TRBD1|TRBJ2-5|-
CASSPGTARGVTQYF
TGCGCCAGCAGCCCCGGGACAGCCAGAGGGGTGACCCAGTACTTC
>TRBV4-3|-|TRBJ2-7|many
CASSQDWSGDEQYF
TGCGCCAGCAGCCAAGATTGGTCCGGGGACGAGCAGTACTTC
>TRBV7-9|-|TRBJ2-7|-
CASSLWNEQYF
TGTGCCAGCAGTCTTTGGAACGAGCAGTACTTC
>TRBV6-1|TRBD1|TRBJ1-2|-
CASSQRDRVYGYTF
TGTGCCAGCAGCCAGAGGGACAGGGTCTATGGCTACACCTTC